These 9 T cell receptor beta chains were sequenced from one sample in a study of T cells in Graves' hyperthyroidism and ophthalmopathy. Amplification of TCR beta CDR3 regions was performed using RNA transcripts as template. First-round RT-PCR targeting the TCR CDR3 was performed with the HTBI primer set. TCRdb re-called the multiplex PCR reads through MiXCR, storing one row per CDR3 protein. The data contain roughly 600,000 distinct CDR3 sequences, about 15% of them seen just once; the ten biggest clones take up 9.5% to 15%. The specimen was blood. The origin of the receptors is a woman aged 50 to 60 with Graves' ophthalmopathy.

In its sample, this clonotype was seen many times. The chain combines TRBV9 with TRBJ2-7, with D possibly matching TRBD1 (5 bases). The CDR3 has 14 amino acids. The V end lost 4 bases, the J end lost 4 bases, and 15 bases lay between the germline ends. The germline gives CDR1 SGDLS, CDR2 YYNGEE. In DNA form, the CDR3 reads TGTGCCAGCAGCCCCCAGGGCCAGATATACGAGCAGTACTTC. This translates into CASSPQGQIYEQYF.

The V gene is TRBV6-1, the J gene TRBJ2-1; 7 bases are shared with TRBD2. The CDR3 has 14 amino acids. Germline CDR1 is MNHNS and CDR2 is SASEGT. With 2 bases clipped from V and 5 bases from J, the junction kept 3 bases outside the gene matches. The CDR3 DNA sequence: TGTGCCAGCAGTGAATTCGGGAGGCACAATGAGCAGTTCTTC. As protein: CASSEFGRHNEQFF.

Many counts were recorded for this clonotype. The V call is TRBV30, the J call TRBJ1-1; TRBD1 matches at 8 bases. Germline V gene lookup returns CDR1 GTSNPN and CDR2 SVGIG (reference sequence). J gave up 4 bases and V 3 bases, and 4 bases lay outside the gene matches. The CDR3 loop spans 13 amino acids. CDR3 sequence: CAWSETGGTEAFF. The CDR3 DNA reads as TGTGCCTGGAGCGAAACAGGGGGCACTGAAGCTTTCTTT.

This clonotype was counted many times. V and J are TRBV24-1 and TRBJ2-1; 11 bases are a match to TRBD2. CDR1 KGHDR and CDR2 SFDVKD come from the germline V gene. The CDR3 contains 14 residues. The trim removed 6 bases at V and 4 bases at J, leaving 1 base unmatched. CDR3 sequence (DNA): TGTGCCACCAGTCTAGCGGGAGGATACAATGAGCAGTTCTTC. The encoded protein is CATSLAGGYNEQFF.

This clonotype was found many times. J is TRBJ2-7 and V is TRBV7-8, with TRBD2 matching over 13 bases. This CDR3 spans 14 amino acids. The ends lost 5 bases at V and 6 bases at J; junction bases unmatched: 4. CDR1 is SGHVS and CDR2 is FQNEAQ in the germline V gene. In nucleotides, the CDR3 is TGTGCCAGCAGCCCCCGGACTAGCGGGGGCGAGCAGTACTTC. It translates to CASSPRTSGGEQYF.

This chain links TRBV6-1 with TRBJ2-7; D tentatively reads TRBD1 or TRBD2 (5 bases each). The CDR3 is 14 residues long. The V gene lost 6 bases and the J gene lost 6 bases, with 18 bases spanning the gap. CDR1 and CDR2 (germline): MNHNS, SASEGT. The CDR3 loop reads CASSGDGTPSEQYF. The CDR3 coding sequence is TGTGCCAGCAGCGGGGACGGAACTCCCTCCGAGCAGTACTTC.

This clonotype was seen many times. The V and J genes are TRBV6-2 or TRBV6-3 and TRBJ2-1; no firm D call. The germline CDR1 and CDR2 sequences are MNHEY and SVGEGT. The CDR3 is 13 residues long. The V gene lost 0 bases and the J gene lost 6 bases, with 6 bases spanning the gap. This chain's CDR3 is CASSYSKGNEQFF. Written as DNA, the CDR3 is TGTGCCAGCAGTTACTCGAAGGGCAATGAGCAGTTCTTC.

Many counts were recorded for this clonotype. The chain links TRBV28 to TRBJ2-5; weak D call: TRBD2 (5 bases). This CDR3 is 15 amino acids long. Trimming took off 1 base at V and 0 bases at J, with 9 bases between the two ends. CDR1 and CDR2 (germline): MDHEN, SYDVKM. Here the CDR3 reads CASSLSGKYQETQYF. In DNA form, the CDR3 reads TGTGCCAGCAGTTTATCCGGGAAATACCAAGAGACCCAGTACTTC.

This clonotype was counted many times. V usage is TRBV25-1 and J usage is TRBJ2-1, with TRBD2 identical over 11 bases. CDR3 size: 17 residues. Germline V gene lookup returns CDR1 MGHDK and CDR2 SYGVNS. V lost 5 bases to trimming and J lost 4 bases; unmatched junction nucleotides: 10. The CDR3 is CASSPPTLAGVYNEQFF. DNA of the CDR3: TGTGCCAGCAGTCCTCCGACACTAGCGGGGGTATACAATGAGCAGTTCTTC.